Listed below are T cell receptor beta chains from one sample, sequenced in a study of T cells in localized non-small cell lung cancer. Measured with immunoSEQ multiplex PCR; TCRdb has only the in-frame clones, and not every one. The profile shows about 1,000 clones, 20% of them singletons. Material: lung tumor tissue, obtained before any cancer treatment. Receptors originate from a female donor older than 55 with stage I squamous cell lung carcinoma. Both conserved end residues are part of each CDR3. A D gene is named only where the DNA matches it firmly. Clone size is shown for a subset of rows, as once, few, many or a class of expanded clone.

>NA|15|TRBD2|TRBJ2-1|TRBV18
CASSLGLAGSNEQFF
TGTGCCAGCTCACTAGGACTAGCGGGATCAAATGAGCAGTTCTTC
>NA|14|TRBD2|TRBJ2-1|TRBV5-1
CASSETSGNHEQFF
TGCGCCAGCAGCGAAACTAGCGGGAATCATGAGCAGTTCTTC
>NA|14|TRBD1|TRBJ1-2|TRBV11-3
CASSLGRQGHGYTF
TGTGCCAGCAGCTTAGGGAGACAGGGGCATGGCTACACCTTC
>few|13|NA|TRBJ2-5|TRBV6-8
CAISGLASETQYF
TGTGCCATCAGTGGCTTAGCGTCAGAGACCCAGTACTTC
>few|15|NA|TRBJ1-3|TRBV11-3
CASSLGGISGNTIYF
TGTGCCAGCAGCTTAGGCGGAATCTCTGGAAACACCATATATTTT
>NA|17|TRBD2|TRBJ2-7|TRBV5-1
CASSLDLTSGSKSEQYF
TGCGCCAGCAGCTTGGATTTGACTAGCGGGAGTAAGTCCGAGCAGTACTTC
>few|15|NA|TRBJ1-1|TRBV11-3
CASSLSGGVATEAFF
TGTGCCAGCAGCTTAAGTGGAGGGGTGGCCACTGAAGCTTTCTTT
>NA|15|NA|TRBJ2-1|TRBV30
CAWSGRGLSYNEQFF
TGTGCCTGGAGTGGGAGGGGTCTCTCCTACAATGAGCAGTTCTTC
>NA|15|TRBD1|TRBJ1-1|TRBV11-3
CASSIWTGVNTEAFF
TGTGCCAGCAGCATCTGGACAGGAGTGAACACTGAAGCTTTCTTT
>few|14|TRBD2|TRBJ2-2|TRBV11-3
CASSPGGRTGELFF
TGTGCCAGCAGCCCGGGAGGCCGAACCGGGGAGCTGTTTTTT
>few|13|NA|TRBJ2-4|TRBV30
CAWSLDSQNIQYF
TGTGCCTGGAGTCTCGACAGCCAAAACATTCAGTACTTC
>medium-sized|15|TRBD2|TRBJ2-1|TRBV6-8
CASSALAGRFGEQFF
TGTGCCAGCAGTGCTCTAGCGGGGAGGTTTGGTGAGCAGTTCTTC
>NA|15|NA|TRBJ2-7|TRBV30
CAWSDSRVVMPTQYF
TGTGCCTGGAGTGACTCCAGGGTTGTTATGCCTACTCAGTACTTC
>NA|16|NA|TRBJ2-7|TRBV6-8
CASSYGLGDLSYEQYF
TGTGCCAGCAGTTACGGGCTAGGAGATCTGTCCTACGAGCAGTACTTC
>NA|14|TRBD1|TRBJ1-2|TRBV19
CASNSLGQEDGYTF
TGTGCCAGTAACTCGTTGGGACAGGAAGACGGCTACACCTTC
>few|14|TRBD1|TRBJ2-5|TRBV9
CASSVDRGQETQYF
TGTGCCAGCAGCGTAGACAGGGGGCAAGAGACCCAGTACTTC
>NA|15|NA|TRBJ2-3|TRBV11-3
CASSLWGRSTDTQYF
TGTGCCAGCAGCTTATGGGGGAGGAGCACAGATACGCAGTATTTT
>once|14|TRBD2|TRBJ2-1|TRBV5-1
CASSPGSSGDEQFF
TGCGCCAGCAGCCCGGGGTCTAGCGGGGATGAGCAGTTCTTC
>few|14|TRBD2|TRBJ2-7|TRBV11-3
CASSLLAGIYEQYF
TGTGCCAGCAGCTTACTAGCGGGGATCTACGAGCAGTACTTC
>NA|15|TRBD1|TRBJ2-7|TRBV9
CASSWGQGRLDEQYF
TGTGCCAGCAGCTGGGGACAGGGACGGCTTGACGAGCAGTACTTC
>few|17|TRBD2|TRBJ2-2|TRBV4-1
CASSQDLAGGPAGELFF
TGCGCCAGCAGCCAAGATCTAGCGGGAGGGCCGGCCGGGGAGCTGTTTTTT
>NA|13|TRBD2|TRBJ2-7|TRBV23-1
CASSQGLAYEQYF
TGCGCCAGCAGCCAAGGACTAGCCTACGAGCAGTACTTC
>NA|17|NA|TRBJ2-3|TRBV29-1
CSVIKGGPIVHTDTQYF
TGCAGCGTCATAAAAGGGGGACCCATTGTCCACACAGATACGCAGTATTTT
>few|16|TRBD1|TRBJ1-2|TRBV9
CASSVVGTASNYGYTF
TGTGCCAGCAGCGTAGTGGGGACAGCCTCTAACTATGGCTACACCTTC
>NA|15|TRBD1|TRBJ1-3|TRBV6-8
CASRHDRGSGNTIYF
TGTGCCAGCAGGCATGACAGGGGCTCTGGAAACACCATATATTTT
>NA|20|TRBD1|TRBJ2-7|TRBV28
CASSANVGQGTHPTRGEQYF
TGTGCCAGCAGTGCCAATGTGGGACAGGGGACCCACCCCACCAGGGGCGAGCAGTACTTC
>NA|14|NA|TRBJ1-1|TRBV18
CASSPPQGNTEAFF
TGTGCCAGCTCACCACCCCAGGGGAACACTGAAGCTTTCTTT
>medium-sized|17|TRBD2|TRBJ2-4|TRBV6-8
CASTSALAGGGKNIQYF
TGTGCCAGCACCTCCGCACTAGCGGGAGGGGGGAAAAACATTCAGTACTTC
>few|15|TRBD1|TRBJ1-2|TRBV19
CASSDRDILNYGYTF
TGTGCCAGTAGTGACAGGGACATTCTTAACTATGGCTACACCTTC
>few|12|NA|TRBJ1-5|TRBV9
CASEGSHQPQHF
TGTGCCAGCGAAGGGAGCCATCAGCCCCAGCATTTT
>NA|16|TRBD2|TRBJ2-3|TRBV6-1
CASSEVLAGLTDTQYF
TGTGCCAGCAGTGAAGTCCTAGCGGGACTCACAGATACGCAGTATTTT
>few|15|TRBD2|TRBJ2-5|TRBV30
CAWSVGGTVQETQYF
TGTGCCTGGAGTGTGGGGGGGACTGTCCAAGAGACCCAGTACTTC
>few|15|NA|TRBJ2-5|TRBV11-3
CASSLTPQGGETQYF
TGTGCCAGCAGCTTAACCCCACAGGGTGGAGAGACCCAGTACTTC
>few|14|NA|TRBJ1-2|TRBV6-8
CASRTTGTASGYTF
TGTGCCAGCAGGACAACAGGGACTGCTTCGGGTTACACCTTC
>NA|17|NA|TRBJ2-1|TRBV29-1
CSVEGPGGAGNNNEQFF
TGCAGCGTTGAAGGCCCCGGCGGGGCGGGAAATAACAATGAGCAGTTCTTC
>few|16|NA|TRBJ2-1|TRBV11-3
CASSRYRGQGGNEQFF
TGTGCCAGCAGCCGGTATCGGGGCCAGGGGGGCAATGAGCAGTTCTTC
>NA|14|TRBD1|TRBJ1-2|TRBV5-1
CASLEEGQGDGYTF
TGCGCCAGCCTCGAAGAGGGACAGGGAGATGGCTACACCTTC